This T cell receptor (beta chain) was profiled in a study of cytomegalovirus exposure and HLA in healthy donors. Study summary: In an early release, HLA-typed donors contributed 75 million to 85 million unique TCR sequences.

Study-wide points: According to a later analysis, most TCR beta chains associated with CMV appeared HLA-restricted. TCR beta chain V- and J-gene trimming was linked, in a later analysis, to a missense variant in DCLRE1C.

The PCR contained 60 Vbeta and 13 Jbeta primers. Some clones are missing from TCRdb's copy, which holds only in-frame ones; the method was immunoSEQ multiplex PCR. There are approximately 80,000 clones in the sample; roughly 78% occur only once, and nearly 2.5% lies in the top ten. Per the germline V gene, CDR1 is LNHDA and CDR2 is SQIVND (reference sequence). Unmatched junction bases numbered 6, after V lost 0 bases and J lost 5 bases. The CDR3 contains 15 residues. When sampled, the donors appeared nominally healthy, though they likely had unrecorded immune exposures. A note on this clone: Its antigen is unidentified.

The material sequenced was PBMCs. This TCR was sampled from a male donor in good health and CMV-seropositive. The V gene is TRBV19, the J gene TRBJ2-7; 8 nucleotides agree with TRBD1. CDR3 DNA: TGTGCCAGTAGTATAGATCAGGGGGCATGGGACGAGCAGTACTTC. This gives the protein CASSIDQGAWDEQYF.